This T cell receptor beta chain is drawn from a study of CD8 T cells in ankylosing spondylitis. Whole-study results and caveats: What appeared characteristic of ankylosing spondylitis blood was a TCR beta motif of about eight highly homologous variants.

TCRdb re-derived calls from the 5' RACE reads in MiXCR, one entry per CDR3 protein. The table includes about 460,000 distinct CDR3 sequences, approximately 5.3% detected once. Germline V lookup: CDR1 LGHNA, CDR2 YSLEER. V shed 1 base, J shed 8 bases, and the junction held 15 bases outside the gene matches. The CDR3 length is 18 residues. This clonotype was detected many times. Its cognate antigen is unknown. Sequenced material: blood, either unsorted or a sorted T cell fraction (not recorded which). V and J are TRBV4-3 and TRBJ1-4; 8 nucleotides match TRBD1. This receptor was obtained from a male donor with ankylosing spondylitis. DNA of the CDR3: TGCGCCAGCAGCCAAGTAAAGGCAGGGGGCGCATCAGGGGAAAAACTGTTTTTT. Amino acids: CASSQVKAGGASGEKLFF.